This T cell receptor beta chain emerged from a study of blood T cell repertoires in COVID-19. Study details: Researchers got acute and convalescent COVID-19 samples from the United States, Italy and Spain. Sources were T cells, B-cell-depleted T cells, or PBMCs; the material itself was cDNA or gDNA.

Germline-derived CDR1 and CDR2 are MDHEN and SYDVKM. With 4 bases clipped from V and 7 bases from J, the junction kept 18 bases outside the gene matches. The CDR3 spans 20 residues. In the original analysis: The assay estimated nucleated cells by amplifying reference gene primers. Sequencing was performed with immunoSEQ multiplex PCR; in TCRdb, only in-frame clones are kept and a portion is missing. V and J calls and clone size are copied from that table; D and trimming were computed from the DNA. Here the sample spans about 60,000 clones, more than 80% being singletons. The sequencing input was peripheral blood. This TCR was recovered from a human donor with active COVID-19. The donor label of this sample is uncertain. This chain links TRBV28 with TRBJ2-1; 14 bases are shared with TRBD2. The CDR3 coding sequence is TGTGCCAGCAGTTCCGATCCCCCTAGACTAGCGGGAGGGCCGTGGAATGAGCAGTTCTTC. Translating it yields CASSSDPPRLAGGPWNEQFF.